This TCR beta chain was recovered during a study of cytomegalovirus exposure and HLA in healthy donors (dated by TCRdb to about 2017). Notes on the research overall: According to a later analysis, the roughly 120 validation repertoires were produced on the same platform as the approximately 610 repertoires of the first cohort. The study was designed to test whether signatures of past pathogen exposure could be identified by cataloging public T cell receptors. A separate validation cohort of some 130 different subjects was used in addition to the roughly 670-subject first cohort. The study combined high-throughput TCR immunosequencing, statistical association of individual TCRs with disease status, and machine learning to predict cytomegalovirus infection status.

The protocol used for the library was the immunoSEQ multiplex PCR assay. The authors' analysis ran thus. A statistical classification framework was built to diagnose cytomegalovirus status from the catalog of TCR beta chain sequences. The immuneACCESS repertoire file appears here via TCRdb, limited to in-frame rearrangements. These files lack a portion of the clones; in checked studies, under half of the deficit traces to unresolved V genes, and the cause of the others is not known. V and J calls and clone size follow that table, whereas D and trimming were derived from the DNA. The sample data list about 98,000 clones, and around 88% of these were observed just once. Roughly 4% of the sample lies in the top ten. A word on this clone: Its target antigen remains unknown. Base qualities are missing; no much larger clone stands one base away.

The donors were included in the validation cohort of 130 or so subjects, a group kept apart from the roughly 680-subject first cohort. The CDR3 starts with the cysteine, ends with the phenylalanine, and has 15 residues. The DNA shown is the 45-base CDR3, in frame from base 1. V loses 2 bases at its end and J loses 6 bases; junction bases beyond the gene matches: 4. The germline V gene encodes CDR1 LGHNA and CDR2 YNFKEQ. Study-wide findings and limitations: The classifier was reported to diagnose cytomegalovirus status with high specificity and sensitivity in both the original cohort and the validation cohort. Subsequent analysis determined that TCRs grouped into clusters in the first cohort also showed a tendency toward co-occurrence across the 90 to 150 validation repertoires, and about 93% of cluster scores exceeded 0. A later analysis had no HLA typing for the validation cohort, so co-occurrence there was scored across all 130 or so repertoires. In vitro tests confirmed that three of the cytomegalovirus-associated TCR beta chains recognize cytomegalovirus antigens. Across donors, most TCR sequences were observed very rarely, whereas some public TCRs were present in many individuals. The study listed 150 to 200 TCR beta chains as associated with cytomegalovirus. The authors suggested that the approach could potentially be generalized to other disease states and immunological phenotypes.

The sample taken for sequencing was PBMCs. The V and J genes are TRBV4-2 and TRBJ2-2; 9 bases in the junction line up with TRBD2. The receptor comes from a woman in her 30s in good health and CMV-seronegative. The CDR3 protein is CASSQTGLASGELFF. The nucleotides read TGTGCCAGCAGCCAAACCGGACTAGCGTCCGGGGAGCTGTTTTTT.